Included here is one T cell receptor beta chain sequence, with context. As yet, its antigen is unknown. PCR amplification relied on 60 Vbeta primers (plus 13 Jbeta primers). Produced via immunoSEQ multiplex PCR; TCRdb's table is partial and in-frame only. The sample yields 100,000 to 150,000 clones, about 76% seen once. The sample originates from a study of cytomegalovirus exposure and HLA in healthy donors. V gave up 2 bases and J gave up 2 bases, with 8 bases separating them. The CDR3 is made up of 14 amino acids. CDR1 and CDR2 (germline): SEHNR, FQNEAQ (reference sequence). Study conclusions and caveats: A later analysis reportedly found that, within productive TCRs, an Asian-associated ancestry cluster had fewer N-insertions than the mean observed across the roughly 730 donors.

This sequence originates from a woman between 40 and 50 years old in good health and CMV-seronegative. Source material: PBMCs. The genes are TRBV7-9 and TRBJ2-3, with no clear D. The chain's CDR3 is CASSLSDSTDTQYF. CDR3 coding DNA: TGTGCCAGCAGCTTATCAGACTCCACAGATACGCAGTATTTT.